This paragraph covers one TCR beta chain sequence. Its target is not known. This entry is derived from a study of cytomegalovirus exposure and HLA in healthy donors. Looking at the study overall: The Caucasian-associated ancestry cluster contained 81% of the 300 to 450 genotyped donors. Overall study findings and caveats: Specificity for CMV antigens was confirmed in vitro for a few of the CMV-associated chains. Indistinguishability led to the exclusion of some V segments, TRBV6-2 and TRBV6-3 included.

The PCR used 60 Vbeta and 13 Jbeta primers. Libraries were prepared by immunoSEQ multiplex PCR; TCRdb keeps only in-frame clonotypes and omits some of them. Of about 140,000 clones in the sample, around 79% were seen once. V was pared by 3 bases and J by 4 bases, with 16 bases between. Germline V gene lookup returns CDR1 MNHEY and CDR2 SMNVEV (reference sequence). The length of the CDR3 is 16 residues. This TCR derives from a man aged 18 to 30 in good health and CMV-seronegative. Sequencing was carried out using PBMCs. This chain uses TRBV27 with TRBJ2-1; possibly TRBD2 for D (7 bases). CDR3 sequence: CASSLSSGGLYNEQFF. CDR3 DNA: TGTGCCAGCAGTTTGTCCTCGGGGGGCCTATACAATGAGCAGTTCTTC.